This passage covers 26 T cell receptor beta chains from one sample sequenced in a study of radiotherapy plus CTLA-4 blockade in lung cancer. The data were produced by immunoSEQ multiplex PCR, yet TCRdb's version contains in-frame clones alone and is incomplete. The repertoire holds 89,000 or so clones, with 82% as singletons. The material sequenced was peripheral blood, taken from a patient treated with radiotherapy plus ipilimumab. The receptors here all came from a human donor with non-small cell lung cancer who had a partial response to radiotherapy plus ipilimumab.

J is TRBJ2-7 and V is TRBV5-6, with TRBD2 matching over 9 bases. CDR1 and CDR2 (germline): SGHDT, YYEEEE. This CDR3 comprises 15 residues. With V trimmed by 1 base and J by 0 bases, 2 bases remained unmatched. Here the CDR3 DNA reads TGTGCCAGCAGCTTGTTACTAGCGGGCTCCTACGAGCAGTACTTC. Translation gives CASSLLLAGSYEQYF. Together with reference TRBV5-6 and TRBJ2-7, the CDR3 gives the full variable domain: DAGVTQSPTHLIKTRGQQVTLRCSPKSGHDTVSWYQQALGQGPQFIFQYYEEEERQRGNFPDRFSGHQFPNYSSELNVNALLLGDSALYLCASSLLLAGSYEQYFGPGTRLTVT.

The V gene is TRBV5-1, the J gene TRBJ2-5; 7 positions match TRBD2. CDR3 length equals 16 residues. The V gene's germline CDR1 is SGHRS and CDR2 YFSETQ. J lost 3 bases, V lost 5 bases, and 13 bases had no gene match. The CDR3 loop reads CASSARLAGGEETQYF. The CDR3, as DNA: TGCGCCAGCAGTGCCCGACTAGCCGGCGGGGAAGAGACCCAGTACTTC.

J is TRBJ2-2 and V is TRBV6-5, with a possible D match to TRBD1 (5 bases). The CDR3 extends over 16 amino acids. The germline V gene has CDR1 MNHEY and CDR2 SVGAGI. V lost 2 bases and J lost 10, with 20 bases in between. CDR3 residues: CASSYQGPPDPEELFF. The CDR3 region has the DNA TGTGCCAGCAGTTACCAGGGCCCCCCGGATCCCGAGGAGCTGTTTTTT.

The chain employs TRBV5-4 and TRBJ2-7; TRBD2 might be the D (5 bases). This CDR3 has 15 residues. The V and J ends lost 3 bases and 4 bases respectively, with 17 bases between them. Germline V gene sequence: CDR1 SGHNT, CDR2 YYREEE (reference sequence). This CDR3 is CASSSQTGSGYEQYF. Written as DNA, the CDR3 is TGTGCCAGCAGCTCACAGACGGGGTCGGGGTACGAGCAGTACTTC.

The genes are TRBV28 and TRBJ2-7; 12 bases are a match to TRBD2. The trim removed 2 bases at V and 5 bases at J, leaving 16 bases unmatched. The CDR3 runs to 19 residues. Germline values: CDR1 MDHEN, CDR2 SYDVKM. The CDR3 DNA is TGTGCCAGCAGTTTAGGGTCCGGACTAGCGGGAACCTTTGCGGACGAGCAGTACTTC. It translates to CASSLGSGLAGTFADEQYF.

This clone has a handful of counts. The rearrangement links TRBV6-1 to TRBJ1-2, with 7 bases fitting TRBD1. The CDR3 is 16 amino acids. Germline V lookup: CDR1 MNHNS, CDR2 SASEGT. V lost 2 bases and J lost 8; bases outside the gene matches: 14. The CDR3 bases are TGTGCCAGCAGTGAATCCCCAGGGGGTTGGGCGAAAGGCTACACCTTC. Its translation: CASSESPGGWAKGYTF.

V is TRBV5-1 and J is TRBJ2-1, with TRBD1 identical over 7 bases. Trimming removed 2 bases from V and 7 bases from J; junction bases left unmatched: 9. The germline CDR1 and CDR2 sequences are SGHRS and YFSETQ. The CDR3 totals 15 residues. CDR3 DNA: TGCGCCAGCAGCTTCGAGGGGGCCGCCGCAAATGAGCAGTTCTTC. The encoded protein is CASSFEGAAANEQFF.

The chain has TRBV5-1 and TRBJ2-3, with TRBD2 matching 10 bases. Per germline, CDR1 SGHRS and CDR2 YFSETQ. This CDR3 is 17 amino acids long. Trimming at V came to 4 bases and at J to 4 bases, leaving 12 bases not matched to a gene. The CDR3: CASSPRTSGIWADTQYF. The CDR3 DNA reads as TGCGCCAGCAGCCCCCGGACTAGCGGAATCTGGGCAGATACGCAGTATTTT.

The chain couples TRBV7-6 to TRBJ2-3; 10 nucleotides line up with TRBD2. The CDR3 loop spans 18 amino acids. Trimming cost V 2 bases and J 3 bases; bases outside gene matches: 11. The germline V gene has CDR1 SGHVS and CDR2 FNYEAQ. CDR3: CASSLNLSGRKRTDTQYF. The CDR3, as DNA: TGTGCCAGCAGCTTAAATCTTAGCGGGAGGAAGAGGACAGATACGCAGTATTTT.

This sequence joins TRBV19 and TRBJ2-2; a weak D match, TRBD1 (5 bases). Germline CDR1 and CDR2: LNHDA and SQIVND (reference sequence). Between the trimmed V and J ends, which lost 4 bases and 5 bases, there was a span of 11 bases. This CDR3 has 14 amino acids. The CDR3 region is CASSTDRRTGELFF. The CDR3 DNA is TGTGCCAGTAGTACCGACAGAAGAACCGGGGAGCTGTTTTTT.

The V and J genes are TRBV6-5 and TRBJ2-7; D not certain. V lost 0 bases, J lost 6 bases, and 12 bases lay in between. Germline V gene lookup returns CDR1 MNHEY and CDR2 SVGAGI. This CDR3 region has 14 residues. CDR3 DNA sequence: TGTGCCAGCAGTTACTCGAAGTGGCCTGGCGAGCAGTACTTC. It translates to CASSYSKWPGEQYF.

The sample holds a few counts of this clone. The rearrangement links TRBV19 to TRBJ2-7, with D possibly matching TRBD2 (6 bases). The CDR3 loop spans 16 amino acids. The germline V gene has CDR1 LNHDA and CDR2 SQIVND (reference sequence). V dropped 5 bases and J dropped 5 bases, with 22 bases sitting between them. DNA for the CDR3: TGTGCCAGTAGTCCTAGGCGGCAGGCGGGGACCGACGAGCAGTACTTC. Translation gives CASSPRRQAGTDEQYF.

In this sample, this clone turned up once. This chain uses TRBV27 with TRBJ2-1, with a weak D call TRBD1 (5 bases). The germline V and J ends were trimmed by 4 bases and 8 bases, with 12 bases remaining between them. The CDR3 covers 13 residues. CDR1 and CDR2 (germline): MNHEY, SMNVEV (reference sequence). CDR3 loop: CASSSKGSDEQFF. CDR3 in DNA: TGTGCCAGCAGTTCGAAGGGGTCCGATGAGCAGTTCTTC.

The CDR3 bases are TGTGCCAGCAGCCAAGATTTGTATGGAAGCGGGAGGAAATACTTC. It codes for CASSQDLYGSGRKYF. The V gene is TRBV4-2, the J gene TRBJ2-4; TRBD2 aligns across 9 bases. CDR3 length: 15 residues. CDR1 is LGHNA and CDR2 is YNFKEQ in the germline V gene. The J segment lost 16 bases and the V segment lost 0 bases, leaving 13 bases of the junction unmatched.

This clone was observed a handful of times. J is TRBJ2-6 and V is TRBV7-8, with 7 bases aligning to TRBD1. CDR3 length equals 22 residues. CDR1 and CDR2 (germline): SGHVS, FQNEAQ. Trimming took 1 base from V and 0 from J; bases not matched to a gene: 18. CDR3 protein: CASSLDRSGYRDRASGANVLTF. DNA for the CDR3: TGTGCCAGCAGCTTAGATCGATCGGGTTACAGGGACAGAGCCTCTGGGGCCAACGTCCTGACTTTC.

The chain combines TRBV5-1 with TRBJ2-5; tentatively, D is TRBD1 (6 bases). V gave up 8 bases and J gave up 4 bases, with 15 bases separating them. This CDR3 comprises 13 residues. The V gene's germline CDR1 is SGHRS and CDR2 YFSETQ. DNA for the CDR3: TGCGCCAGTCGTACAGGGTCAGGAGAGACCCAGTACTTC. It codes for CASRTGSGETQYF.

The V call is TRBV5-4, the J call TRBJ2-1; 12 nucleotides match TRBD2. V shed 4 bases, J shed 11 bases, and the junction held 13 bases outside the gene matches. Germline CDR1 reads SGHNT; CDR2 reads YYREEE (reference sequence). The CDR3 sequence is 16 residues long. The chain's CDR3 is CASSLPTSGRYQKQFF. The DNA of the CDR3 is TGTGCCAGCAGCCTACCCACTAGCGGGAGGTATCAAAAGCAGTTCTTC. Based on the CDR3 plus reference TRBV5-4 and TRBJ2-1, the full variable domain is ETGVTQSPTHLIKTRGQQVTLRCSSQSGHNTVSWYQQALGQGPQFIFQYYREEENGRGNFPPRFSGLQFPNYSSELNVNALELDDSALYLCASSLPTSGRYQKQFFGPGTRLTVL.

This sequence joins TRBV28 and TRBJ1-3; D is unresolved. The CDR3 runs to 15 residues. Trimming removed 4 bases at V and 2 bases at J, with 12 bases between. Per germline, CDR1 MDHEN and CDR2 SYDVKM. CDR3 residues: CASSSLYPTGNTIYF. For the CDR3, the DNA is TGTGCCAGCAGTTCCCTCTACCCCACTGGAAACACCATATATTTT.

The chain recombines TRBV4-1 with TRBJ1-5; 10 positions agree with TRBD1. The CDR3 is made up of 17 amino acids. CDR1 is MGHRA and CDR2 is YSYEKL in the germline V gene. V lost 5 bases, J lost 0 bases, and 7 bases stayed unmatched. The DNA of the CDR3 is TGCGCCAGCAGCGTAAGACAGGGGGCGGATAGCAATCAGCCCCAGCATTTT. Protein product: CASSVRQGADSNQPQHF.

The CDR3 reads CASSRTEKPEKLFF. DNA for the CDR3: TGTGCCAGCAGCCGGACAGAGAAACCTGAAAAACTGTTTTTT. The chain combines TRBV7-9 with TRBJ1-4; D is perhaps TRBD1 (6 bases). V was shortened by 5 bases and J by 7 bases, with 14 bases between the two germline ends. CDR3 size: 14 residues. CDR1 and CDR2 (germline): SEHNR, FQNEAQ (reference sequence).

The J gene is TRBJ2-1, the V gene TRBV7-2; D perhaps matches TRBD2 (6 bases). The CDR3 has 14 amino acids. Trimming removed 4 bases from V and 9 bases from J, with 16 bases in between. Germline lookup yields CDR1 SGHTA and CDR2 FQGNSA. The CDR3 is CASSSGTGLSEQFF. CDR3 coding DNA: TGTGCCAGCAGCTCTGGGACTGGCCTGAGTGAGCAGTTCTTC.

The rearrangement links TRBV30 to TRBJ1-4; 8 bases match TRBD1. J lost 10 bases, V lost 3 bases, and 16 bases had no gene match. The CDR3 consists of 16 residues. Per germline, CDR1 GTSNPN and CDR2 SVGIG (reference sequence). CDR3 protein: CAWRSGSGTGEGKLFF. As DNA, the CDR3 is TGTGCCTGGAGAAGCGGATCCGGGACAGGAGAGGGAAAACTGTTTTTT.

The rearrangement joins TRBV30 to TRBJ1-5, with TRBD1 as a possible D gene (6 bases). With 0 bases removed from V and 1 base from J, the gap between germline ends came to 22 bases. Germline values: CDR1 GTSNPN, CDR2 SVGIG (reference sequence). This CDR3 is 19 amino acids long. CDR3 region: CAWSVAVVLGQGSNQPQHF. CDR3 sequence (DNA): TGTGCCTGGAGTGTAGCGGTCGTATTAGGTCAGGGGAGCAATCAGCCCCAGCATTTT. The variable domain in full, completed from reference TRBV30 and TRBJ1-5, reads SQTIHQWPATLVQPVGSPLSLECTVEGTSNPNLYWYRQAAGRGLQLLFYSVGIGQISSEVPQNLSASRPQDRQFILSSKKLLLSDSGFYLCAWSVAVVLGQGSNQPQHFGDGTRLSIL.

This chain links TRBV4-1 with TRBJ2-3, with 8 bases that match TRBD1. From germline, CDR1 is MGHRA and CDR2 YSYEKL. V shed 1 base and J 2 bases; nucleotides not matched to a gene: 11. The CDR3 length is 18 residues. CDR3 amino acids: CASSQAYFRTGSTDTQYF. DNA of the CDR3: TGCGCCAGCAGCCAAGCCTATTTCAGGACAGGGTCCACAGATACGCAGTATTTT.

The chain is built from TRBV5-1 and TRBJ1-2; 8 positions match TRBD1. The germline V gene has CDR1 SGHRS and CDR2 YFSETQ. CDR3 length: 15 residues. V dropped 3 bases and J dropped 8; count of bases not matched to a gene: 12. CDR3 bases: TGCGCCAGCAGCTCCACTACGACAGGGGAAGGGGGCTACACCTTC. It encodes CASSSTTTGEGGYTF. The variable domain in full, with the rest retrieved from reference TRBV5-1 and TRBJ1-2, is KAGVTQTPRYLIKTRGQQVTLSCSPISGHRSVSWYQQTPGQGLQFLFEYFSETQRNKGNFPGRFSGRQFSNSRSEMNVSTLELGDSALYLCASSSTTTGEGGYTFGSGTRLTVV.

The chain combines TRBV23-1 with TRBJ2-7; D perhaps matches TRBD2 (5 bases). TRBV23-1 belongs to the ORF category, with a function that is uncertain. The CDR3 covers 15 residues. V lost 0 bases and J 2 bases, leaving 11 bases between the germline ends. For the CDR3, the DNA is TGCGCCAGCAGTCAATCCCGGGGATCCCCCTACGAGCAGTACTTC. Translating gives CASSQSRGSPYEQYF.